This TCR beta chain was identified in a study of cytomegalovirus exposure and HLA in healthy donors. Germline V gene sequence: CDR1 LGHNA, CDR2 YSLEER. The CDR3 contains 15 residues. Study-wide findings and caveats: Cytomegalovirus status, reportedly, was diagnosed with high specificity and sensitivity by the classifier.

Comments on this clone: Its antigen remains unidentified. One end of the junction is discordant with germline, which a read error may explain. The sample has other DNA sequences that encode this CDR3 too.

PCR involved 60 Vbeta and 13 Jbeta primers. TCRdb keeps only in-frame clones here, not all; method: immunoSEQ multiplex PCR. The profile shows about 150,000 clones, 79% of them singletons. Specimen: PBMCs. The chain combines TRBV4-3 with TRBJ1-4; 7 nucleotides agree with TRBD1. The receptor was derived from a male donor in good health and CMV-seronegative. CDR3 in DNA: TGCGCCAGCAGCCAAGGACAGGGCTCTAATGAAAAGCTGTTTTTT. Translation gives CASSQGQGSNEKLFF.